Given below is one TCR beta chain in context. Its antigen is not known. The length of the CDR3 is 14 residues. Trimming left V 3 bases short and J 0 bases short, with 6 bases between. Synthesis of TCR cDNA relied on 5'RACE template switching, which attached a universal primer site and UMIs. Using its own MiXCR run on the 5' RACE reads, TCRdb lists one record per CDR3 protein. The sample contains a few hundred thousand distinct CDR3 sequences, approximately 13% of which appear only once. This entry is derived from a study of T cells after yellow fever vaccination. Findings and limits, study-wide: Abundant clonotypes from the bulk population could contaminate FACS-sorted repertoires. Weaker, the secondary response peaked sooner, at day 5 versus 15.

The TCR originated in a man aged 30-40 years who received the YFV17D yellow fever vaccine. The rearrangement joins TRBV12-3 or TRBV12-4 to TRBJ1-5, with no clear D. This sample comprised CD4+ T cells sorted from PBMCs, obtained 45 days after the yellow fever booster vaccination. CDR3 sequence: CASSFSYSNQPQHF. CDR3 DNA sequence: TGTGCCAGCAGTTTTTCCTATAGCAATCAGCCCCAGCATTTT.